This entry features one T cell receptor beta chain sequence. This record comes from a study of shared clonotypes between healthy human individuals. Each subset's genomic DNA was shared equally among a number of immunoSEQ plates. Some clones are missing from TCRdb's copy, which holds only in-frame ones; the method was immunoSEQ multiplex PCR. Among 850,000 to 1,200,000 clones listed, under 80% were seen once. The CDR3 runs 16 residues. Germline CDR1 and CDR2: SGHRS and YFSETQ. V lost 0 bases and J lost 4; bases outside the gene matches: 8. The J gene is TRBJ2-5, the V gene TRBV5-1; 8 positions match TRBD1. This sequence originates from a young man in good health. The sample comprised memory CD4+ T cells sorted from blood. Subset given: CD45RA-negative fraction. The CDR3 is CASSLAPGGSGETQYF. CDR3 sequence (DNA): TGCGCCAGCAGCTTGGCGCCAGGGGGCTCGGGAGAGACCCAGTACTTC.